These 10 T cell receptor beta chains share one sample of origin, sequenced in a study of CD8 T cells in Susac syndrome (dated by TCRdb to between 2018 and 2021). Libraries were built with the immunoSEQ multiplex PCR assay. RNA was extracted using the RNeasy kit, and roughly 0.45 to 1 microgram was reverse transcribed with random hexamers. TCRdb itself trimmed the public reads at Q25 with fastp, ran MiXCR and retained productive beta chains. Merged by CDR3 protein, the rows form single entries marked with the most common genes and DNA. The sample table contains approximately 230,000 distinct CDR3 sequences; only one count was recorded for over 85% of them. The biggest ten clones account for around 0.07% of the sample. What was sequenced was CD4+ T cells from PBMCs. The receptors here all came from a human donor with multiple sclerosis.

J is TRBJ2-5 and V is TRBV3-1, with a tentative D call TRBD2 (6 bases). Germline CDR1 LGHDT, CDR2 YNNKEL (reference sequence). The V and J ends lost 1 base and 2 bases respectively, with 8 bases between them. The CDR3 loop spans 14 amino acids. In nucleotides, the CDR3 is TGTGCCAGCAGCCAAGCCGGGGGACAAGAGACCCAGTACTTC. As protein: CASSQAGGQETQYF.

The chain uses TRBV28 and TRBJ1-5; weak D call: TRBD1 (6 bases). V lost 0 bases and J 6 bases, leaving 15 bases between the germline ends. CDR3 size: 16 residues. In germline, CDR1 is MDHEN, CDR2 SYDVKM. CDR3 sequence: CASSLWEPGARQPQHF. For the CDR3, the DNA is TGTGCCAGCAGTTTATGGGAGCCGGGGGCTCGTCAGCCCCAGCATTTT.

The V and J genes are TRBV3-1 and TRBJ2-2, with D possibly matching TRBD2 (6 bases). The CDR3 has 14 amino acids. Trimming left V 8 bases short and J 3 bases short, with 13 bases between. The germline CDR1 and CDR2 sequences are LGHDT and YNNKEL (reference sequence). DNA for the CDR3: TGTGCCAGCCGGAGGGCGGTCGACACCGGGGAGCTGTTTTTT. It encodes CASRRAVDTGELFF.

CDR3 in amino acids: CSATDRDYGYTF. For the CDR3, the DNA is TGCAGTGCTACGGACAGGGACTATGGCTACACCTTC. The gene calls are TRBV20-1 and TRBJ1-2; 8 bases are shared with TRBD1. The CDR3 extends over 12 amino acids. J lost 3 bases, V lost 4 bases, and 1 base had no gene match. The germline V gene has CDR1 DFQATT and CDR2 SNEGSKA (reference sequence).

This sequence joins TRBV24-1 and TRBJ2-3; the D gene is possibly TRBD1 (6 bases). This CDR3 spans 15 amino acids. Trimming took off 12 bases at V and 1 base at J, with 19 bases between the two ends. Germline V lookup: CDR1 KGHDR, CDR2 SFDVKD. Here the CDR3 reads CAAGTTRRGTDTQYF. CDR3 bases: TGTGCCGCCGGGACAACCCGCCGGGGCACAGATACGCAGTATTTT.

This clonotype was counted a few times. J is TRBJ2-2 and V is TRBV5-1; D is uncertain. Germline V gene sequence: CDR1 SGHRS, CDR2 YFSETQ. This CDR3 spans 15 amino acids. The V end was cut by 0 bases, the J end by 0 bases, with 6 bases between. Here the CDR3 reads CASSLDTANTGELFF. Written as DNA, the CDR3 is TGCGCCAGCAGCTTGGACACCGCGAACACCGGGGAGCTGTTTTTT. The whole variable domain, filled in from reference TRBV5-1 and TRBJ2-2, reads KAGVTQTPRYLIKTRGQQVTLSCSPISGHRSVSWYQQTPGQGLQFLFEYFSETQRNKGNFPGRFSGRQFSNSRSEMNVSTLELGDSALYLCASSLDTANTGELFFGEGSRLTVL.

The chain joins TRBV6-6 to TRBJ2-3; no reliable D call. V was trimmed by 2 bases and J by 1 base, leaving 7 bases between them. This CDR3 comprises 14 residues. Germline CDR1 and CDR2: MNHNY and SVGAGI (reference sequence). The CDR3: CASSYTGRTDTQYF. The CDR3 DNA follows: TGTGCCAGCAGTTACACCGGTCGCACAGATACGCAGTATTTT.

This clonotype was picked up one time. The CDR3 loop reads CASSPELAGDNEQFF. CDR3 in DNA: TGTGCCAGCAGCCCCGAACTAGCGGGAGACAATGAGCAGTTCTTC. This rearrangement joins TRBV3-1 to TRBJ2-1, with TRBD2 matching over 11 bases. Germline CDR1 reads LGHDT; CDR2 reads YNNKEL (reference sequence). This CDR3 is 15 amino acids long. The V segment lost 4 bases and the J segment 5 bases; nucleotides outside the gene matches: 4.

This chain uses TRBV3-1 with TRBJ1-1; D may be TRBD1 (6 bases). The V end lost 0 bases, the J end lost 11 bases, and 16 bases lay between the germline ends. The length of the CDR3 is 14 residues. The germline V gene has CDR1 LGHDT and CDR2 YNNKEL (reference sequence). CDR3 coding DNA: TGTGCCAGCAGCCAAGAATCTACAGGGAGAGCGGCTTTCTTT. Protein sequence: CASSQESTGRAAFF.

Turning to this clonotype: Its ends do not fully match the called genes, so a read error is possible. The chain is built from TRBV12-3 or TRBV12-4 and TRBJ2-5; D is unclear. This CDR3 region has 14 residues. CDR3 protein: CTPPGTVIQETQYF. CDR3 in DNA: TGCACTCCCCCCGGCACGGTGATCCAAGAGACCCAGTACTTC.